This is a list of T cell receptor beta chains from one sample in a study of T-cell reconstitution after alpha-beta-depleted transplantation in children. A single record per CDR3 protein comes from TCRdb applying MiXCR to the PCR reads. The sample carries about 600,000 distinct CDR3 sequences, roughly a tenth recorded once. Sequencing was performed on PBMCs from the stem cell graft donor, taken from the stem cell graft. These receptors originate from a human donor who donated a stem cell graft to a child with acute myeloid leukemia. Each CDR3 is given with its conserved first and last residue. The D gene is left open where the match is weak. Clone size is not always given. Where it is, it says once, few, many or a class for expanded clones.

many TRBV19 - CASSITSVATYEQYF
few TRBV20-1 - CSAQPTGPPAQYF
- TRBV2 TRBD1 CASSEARDRVNEQFF
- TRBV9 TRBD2 CASSTGTSGNHNEQFF
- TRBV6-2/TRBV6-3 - CAGGMGANVLTF
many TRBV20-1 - CSARDPRTGFSGNTIYF
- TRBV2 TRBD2 CAITLRPGLALGGYNEQFF
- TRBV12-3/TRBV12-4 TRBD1 CASSFFPRDSYGYTF
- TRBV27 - CASSLSRGRADTQYF
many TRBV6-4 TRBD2 CASSDPGGGNEQFF
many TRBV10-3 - CAINDAGGNSYEQYF
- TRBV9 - CASSVANSGYNEQFF
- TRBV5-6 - CASSLVHGRLEQFF
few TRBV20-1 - CSATGLFHEKLFF
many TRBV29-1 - CSVEPWREETQYF
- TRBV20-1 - CSARGSTGSSNEKLFF
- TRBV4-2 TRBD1 CASSQEAGQGRSPLHF
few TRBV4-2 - CASSPRLVSVTDTQYF
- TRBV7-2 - CASSLDPGQRGYTF
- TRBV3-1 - CASSPATGEFGDEYF
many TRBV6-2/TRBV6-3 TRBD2 CASSSALRLAGGPDTGELFF
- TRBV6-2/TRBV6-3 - CASSSTGRGNQPQHF
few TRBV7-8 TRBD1 CASSLPGQGMGETQYF
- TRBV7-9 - CASSLVVSGSSGNTIYF